This T cell receptor (beta chain) comes out of a study of post-analysis software for immune sequencing data. Remarks on this clonotype: The antigen is not known.

Carried by the TCR beta cDNA libraries were unique molecular identifiers. From approximately 0.95 to 9.8 million T cells, roughly 540,000 cDNA molecules were obtained. TCRdb fed the PCR reads into MiXCR, producing one record per CDR3 protein. The repertoire consists of just over 250,000 distinct CDR3 sequences, with less than 40% occurring once and the leading ten covering under 5%. General observations from the study: Significantly lower normalized Chao1 diversity was seen in multiple sclerosis patients than in controls. Samples from one preparation batch, clustered by F measure, grouped strongly together. The five TRBV segments detected at higher frequency in patients than in controls included TRBV5-6, TRBV5-1 and TRBV20-1.

V was cut by 0 bases and J by 6 bases, with 14 bases left in between. Per germline, CDR1 DFQATT and CDR2 SNEGSKA (reference sequence). The CDR3 is made up of 14 amino acids. The specimen was blood. The chain employs TRBV20-1 and TRBJ1-1; D unresolved. The TCR sequence derives from a girl between 5 and 17 years old with multiple sclerosis. In DNA, the CDR3 is TGCAGTGCTAGAGAGGCAGGAAGGCTGGCTGAAGCTTTCTTT. Its translation is CSAREAGRLAEAFF.